Sequencing of this T cell receptor beta chain was carried out in a study of OX40 agonist ivuxolimab in advanced cancers. Study context: As their treatment, patients were administered ivuxolimab, an agonistic anti-OX40 (CD134) antibody. Study results and limitations: CD8+ T cells showed, on average, more clonal expansion than CD4+ cells. Several nonresponders also turned out to have low normalized T-cell clonal expansion.

Of note for this clone: Its antigen remains unknown.

Method: immunoSEQ multiplex PCR; TCRdb's copy keeps in-frame clones and lacks some. The repertoire holds tens of thousands of clones, 75% to 90% seen once, with 1.9% in the top ten. The CDR3 contains 15 residues. CDR1 and CDR2 (germline): SGDLS, YYNGEE. With 0 bases removed from V and 0 bases from J, the gap between germline ends came to 7 bases. The chain carries TRBV9 and TRBJ1-5; D gene unclear. The receptor's source is an adult with an advanced solid tumor such as melanoma, head and neck, liver or kidney cancer. The starting material was CD4+ or CD8+ T cells sorted from blood, obtained in a trial of the OX40 agonist ivuxolimab. CDR3 in amino acids: CASSVDGDSNQPQHF. The CDR3 DNA sequence: TGTGCCAGCAGCGTAGACGGTGATAGCAATCAGCCCCAGCATTTT.